These 22 T cell receptor beta chains share one sample of origin, sequenced in a study of T-cell memory formation after mild COVID-19 (dated by TCRdb to about 2021). The protocol used for the library was 5' RACE. Sequencing relied on an Illumina NovaSeq 6000. TCRdb reworked the public reads: Q25 trimming with fastp, MiXCR clone assembly, productive beta chains retained. Identical CDR3 protein sequences are pooled into one entry, listed with their most common genes and DNA. Present in this sample are under 300,000 distinct CDR3 sequences, approximately 10% of which were seen just once. 20% to 25% of the sample comes from the top ten. Sequencing was performed on PBMCs or a T cell subset sorted from them (not recorded which). The receptors derive from a man aged 18-30 years who had mild COVID-19 (a few samples of this study predate the infection). The sample titles of this study are shuffled in the database, so cell type and time point are left out; the donor was told from shared clones.

This clonotype was counted between two and nine times. The V and J genes are TRBV5-1 and TRBJ1-1; the D is unclear. The length of the CDR3 is 14 residues. Germline V gives CDR1 SGHRS, CDR2 YFSETQ. Trimming left V 0 bases short and J 0 bases short, with 6 bases between. The CDR3 DNA reads as TGCGCCAGCAGCTTGGGTATATTGAACACTGAAGCTTTCTTT. Translating it yields CASSLGILNTEAFF.

The rearrangement joins TRBV10-3 to TRBJ2-7; 11 bases agree with TRBD2. Germline assignment: CDR1 ENHRY and CDR2 SYGVKD. The CDR3 is 13 amino acids. Trimming at V came to 10 bases and at J to 4 bases, leaving 6 bases not matched to a gene. The CDR3 sequence: CASQTSGEYEQYF. For the CDR3, the DNA is TGTGCCAGCCAGACTAGCGGGGAGTACGAGCAGTACTTC.

This clonotype was observed a few times. The rearrangement joins TRBV7-8 to TRBJ2-7; the match to TRBD2 covers 11 bases. Germline CDR1 SGHVS, CDR2 FQNEAQ. Trimming took 5 bases from V and 0 from J; bases not matched to a gene: 12. The CDR3 is made up of 18 amino acids. Here the CDR3 DNA reads TGTGCCAGCAGCCCAGGGCGGACTAGCGGGCCCTCCTCCTACGAGCAGTACTTC. Residues: CASSPGRTSGPSSYEQYF.

This clonotype was seen at least ten times. The rearrangement links TRBV12-3 or TRBV12-4 to TRBJ2-1, with D perhaps TRBD2 (6 bases). The CDR3 has 11 residues. Trimming removed 7 bases at V and 10 bases at J, with 11 bases between. The CDR3 protein is CASTPGAEQFF. The CDR3 DNA reads TGTGCCAGCACCCCGGGAGCCGAGCAGTTCTTC.

The chain has TRBV6-5 and TRBJ2-7, with 11 bases aligning to TRBD1. Germline CDR1 and CDR2: MNHEY and SVGAGI. V lost 7 bases and J lost 2; bases outside the gene matches: 4. This CDR3 spans 14 amino acids. Here the CDR3 DNA reads TGTGCCAGCACCCCGGGACAGGGGGCCTACGAGCAGTACTTC. It encodes CASTPGQGAYEQYF.

V and J are TRBV30 and TRBJ2-5; D gene uncertain. The V end lost 4 bases, the J end lost 6 bases, and 18 bases lay between the germline ends. Germline V gene sequence: CDR1 GTSNPN, CDR2 SVGIG (reference sequence). The CDR3 sequence is 14 residues long. The CDR3 loop is CAWNFDPLGKTQYF. For the CDR3, the DNA is TGTGCCTGGAACTTCGACCCTTTGGGAAAGACCCAGTACTTC.

The rearrangement joins TRBV6-1 to TRBJ2-3, with D hard to call. Germline loops: CDR1 MNHNS, CDR2 SASEGT. With 5 bases removed from V and 3 bases from J, the gap between germline ends came to 12 bases. The CDR3 consists of 14 residues. The CDR3 sequence: CASSIQVGTDTQYF. CDR3 nucleotides: TGTGCCAGCAGTATTCAGGTGGGGACAGATACGCAGTATTTT.

This clonotype has only a few counts. The rearrangement uses TRBV5-1 and TRBJ2-4; D possibly uses TRBD1 or TRBD2 (6 bases each). The CDR3 sequence is 19 residues long. Germline values: CDR1 SGHRS, CDR2 YFSETQ. V lost 2 bases, J lost 0 bases, and 21 bases lay in between. In nucleotides, the CDR3 is TGCGCCAGCAGCTTAACTCCTTGGGGGGCGGGACTAGCCAAAAACATTCAGTACTTC. Its translation is CASSLTPWGAGLAKNIQYF. Combining the CDR3 with reference TRBV5-1 and TRBJ2-4 gives the whole variable domain KAGVTQTPRYLIKTRGQQVTLSCSPISGHRSVSWYQQTPGQGLQFLFEYFSETQRNKGNFPGRFSGRQFSNSRSEMNVSTLELGDSALYLCASSLTPWGAGLAKNIQYFGAGTRLSVL.

This clonotype was picked up many times. V is TRBV4-3 and J is TRBJ2-1; TRBD2 agrees at 10 bases. The CDR3 extends over 16 amino acids. The V gene's germline CDR1 is LGHNA and CDR2 YSLEER. V lost 0 bases and J lost 2; bases outside the gene matches: 1. This chain's CDR3 is CASSQDGTSAYNEQFF. CDR3 sequence (DNA): TGCGCCAGCAGCCAAGATGGGACTAGCGCCTACAATGAGCAGTTCTTC.

V is TRBV3-1 and J is TRBJ2-2, with D possibly matching TRBD2 (5 bases). The CDR3 consists of 15 residues. Trimming took off 3 bases at V and 4 bases at J, with 12 bases between the two ends. Germline V gene sequence: CDR1 LGHDT, CDR2 YNNKEL (reference sequence). DNA for the CDR3: TGTGCCAGCAGCCAGGCGACTACCATCACCGGGGAGCTGTTTTTT. This translates into CASSQATTITGELFF. Based on the CDR3 plus reference TRBV3-1 and TRBJ2-2, the full variable domain is DTAVSQTPKYLVTQMGNDKSIKCEQNLGHDTMYWYKQDSKKFLKIMFSYNNKELIINETVPNRFSPKSPDKAHLNLHINSLELGDSAVYFCASSQATTITGELFFGEGSRLTVL.

V gene TRBV11-2 combines with J gene TRBJ1-6; D gene uncertain. CDR1 is SGHAT, CDR2 FQNNGV, per germline. V lost 8 bases, J lost 7 bases, and 24 bases lay in between. There are 17 residues in the CDR3. The CDR3 reads CASRQGPHRQLNSPLHF. Here the CDR3 DNA reads TGTGCCAGCCGTCAAGGGCCTCATCGGCAGCTAAATTCACCCCTCCACTTT.

This clonotype was observed a few times. V and J are TRBV5-6 and TRBJ2-7; a possible D gene is TRBD1 (5 bases). V lost 1 base, J lost 3 bases, and 11 bases lay in between. The CDR3 spans 14 residues. Per the germline V gene, CDR1 is SGHDT and CDR2 is YYEEEE. CDR3 amino acids: CASSLWGGSYEQYV. In DNA, the CDR3 is TGTGCCAGCAGCTTGTGGGGCGGAAGCTACGAGCAGTACGTC.

This clonotype was found a few times. The chain employs TRBV11-1 and TRBJ2-5; 11 bases match TRBD2. The ends lost 5 bases at V and 4 bases at J; junction bases unmatched: 18. CDR1 SGHAT and CDR2 FQDESV come from the germline V gene (reference sequence). This CDR3 is 19 amino acids long. In DNA, the CDR3 is TGTGCCAGCAGCGGTTCGTCGGGACGTAGCGGGGGGGCCGGAGAGACCCAGTACTTC. Encoded protein: CASSGSSGRSGGAGETQYF.

This chain uses TRBV6-5 with TRBJ2-7; D uncertain. The CDR3 totals 12 residues. Trimming removed 2 bases from V and 3 bases from J, with 5 bases in between. CDR1 is MNHEY and CDR2 is SVGAGI in the germline V gene. The CDR3 is CASSYDGYEQYV. The CDR3 DNA follows: TGTGCCAGCAGTTACGACGGCTACGAGCAGTACGTC.

The rearrangement links TRBV20-1 to TRBJ2-5, with D perhaps TRBD1 or TRBD2 (5 bases each). V shed 0 bases and J shed 3 bases, with 14 bases lying between them. The CDR3 totals 15 residues. Germline assignment: CDR1 DFQATT and CDR2 SNEGSKA (reference sequence). For the CDR3, the DNA is TGCAGTGCTAGAGAACCGCGAGGGGCGAAAGAGACCCAGTACTTC. It yields the protein CSAREPRGAKETQYF.

The V and J genes are TRBV20-1 and TRBJ2-3; 8 nucleotides match TRBD2. From germline, CDR1 is DFQATT and CDR2 SNEGSKA (reference sequence). This CDR3 is 13 amino acids long. The J segment lost 2 bases and the V segment lost 5 bases, leaving 3 bases of the junction unmatched. The CDR3 is CSAASGPTDTQYF. CDR3 in DNA: TGCAGTGCTGCTAGCGGGCCCACAGATACGCAGTATTTT.

This clonotype appeared a few times. The chain carries TRBV5-5 and TRBJ2-7, with 9 nucleotides matching TRBD1. Germline V lookup: CDR1 SGHKS, CDR2 YYEKEE (reference sequence). The ends lost 7 bases at V and 0 bases at J; junction bases unmatched: 5. There are 14 residues in the CDR3. CDR3 bases: TGTGCCAGCCTGGGACAGGGAAGCTCCTACGAGCAGTACGTC. It yields the protein CASLGQGSSYEQYV.

This clonotype was detected only a few times. J is TRBJ2-1 and V is TRBV20-1, with no clear D. From germline, CDR1 is DFQATT and CDR2 SNEGSKA (reference sequence). V gave up 0 bases and J gave up 12 bases, with 12 bases separating them. The CDR3 length is 12 residues. This CDR3 reads CSARDLGIGQFF. The CDR3 coding sequence is TGCAGTGCTAGAGATCTAGGTATTGGGCAGTTCTTC.

The chain couples TRBV6-6 to TRBJ1-3, with D perhaps TRBD1 (5 bases). Germline V gene lookup returns CDR1 MNHNY and CDR2 SVGAGI (reference sequence). The CDR3 is made up of 14 amino acids. Trimming cost V 0 bases and J 8 bases, with 11 bases left between them. CDR3 nucleotide sequence: TGTGCCAGCAGTTACTCTGGGGGGAGAGACACCATATATTTT. This encodes CASSYSGGRDTIYF.

A few counts support this clonotype. This chain uses TRBV4-2 with TRBJ1-1; D remains unclear. The CDR3 loop spans 15 amino acids. Germline-derived CDR1 and CDR2 are LGHNA and YNFKEQ. Trimming pared 0 bases from V and 4 bases from J, leaving 12 bases between. The chain's CDR3 is CASSQDPIPVTEAFF. Here the CDR3 DNA reads TGTGCCAGCAGCCAAGACCCAATCCCGGTCACTGAAGCTTTCTTT.

The chain has TRBV7-9 and TRBJ1-2, with a weak D call TRBD1 (6 bases). Germline-derived CDR1 and CDR2 are SEHNR and FQNEAQ (reference sequence). The CDR3 length is 14 residues. The V end lost 2 bases, the J end lost 6 bases, and 13 bases lay between the germline ends. The CDR3 DNA follows: TGTGCCAGCAGCTTAACACAGGGTTGGGATGGCTACACCTTC. Translating it yields CASSLTQGWDGYTF.

This clonotype was counted between two and nine times. The rearrangement uses TRBV4-2 and TRBJ2-3; TRBD2 matches 7 bases. The germline V gene encodes CDR1 LGHNA and CDR2 YNFKEQ. Trimming took 1 base from V and 1 from J; bases not matched to a gene: 5. The CDR3 contains 16 residues. CDR3 protein: CASSQVGGDRTDTQYF. In DNA form, the CDR3 reads TGTGCCAGCAGCCAAGTTGGGGGGGACCGCACAGATACGCAGTATTTT.